Presented here are 5 T cell receptor beta chains from one specimen sequenced in a study of early T cells in non-severe SARS-CoV-2 infection. MiXCR was run by TCRdb on the 5' RACE reads, yielding one entry per CDR3 protein. There are some 23,000 distinct CDR3 sequences in the sample; around 5% occur only once, and approximately 11% lies in the top ten. Material: whole blood. Receptors originate from an adult who was a healthcare worker with PCR-confirmed SARS-CoV-2 infection or an uninfected control (not recorded which).

This clonotype was found many times. The chain carries TRBV7-9 and TRBJ1-1; D not certain. The CDR3 loop spans 13 amino acids. From germline, CDR1 is SEHNR and CDR2 FQNEAQ (reference sequence). Trimming left V 7 bases short and J 8 bases short, with 17 bases between. The CDR3 protein is CASTPAPSPEAFF. CDR3 nucleotide sequence: TGTGCCAGCACCCCCGCACCTAGCCCGGAAGCTTTCTTT. The full variable domain, its missing parts supplied by reference TRBV7-9 and TRBJ1-1, is DTGVSQNPRHKITKRGQNVTFRCDPISEHNRLYWYRQTLGQGPEFLTYFQNEAQLEKSRLLSDRFSAERPKGSFSTLEIQRTEQGDSAMYLCASTPAPSPEAFFGQGTRLTVV.

This clonotype has a handful of counts. The chain combines TRBV5-5 with TRBJ2-1; D possibly matches TRBD1 or TRBD2 (5 bases each). The CDR3 covers 14 residues. The germline gives CDR1 SGHKS, CDR2 YYEKEE (reference sequence). Trimming pared 3 bases from V and 4 bases from J, leaving 11 bases between. The CDR3 protein is CASSSAGSYNEQFF. CDR3 sequence (DNA): TGTGCCAGCAGCTCTGCAGGGAGTTACAATGAGCAGTTCTTC. The whole variable domain, remainder taken from reference TRBV5-5 and TRBJ2-1, is DAGVTQSPTHLIKTRGQQVTLRCSPISGHKSVSWYQQVLGQGPQFIFQYYEKEERGRGNFPDRFSARQFPNYSSELNVNALLLGDSALYLCASSSAGSYNEQFFGPGTRLTVL.

There are a few counts of this clonotype. The genes are TRBV20-1 and TRBJ2-1, with 14 nucleotides matching TRBD2. Germline V gene lookup returns CDR1 DFQATT and CDR2 SNEGSKA (reference sequence). With V trimmed by 0 bases and J by 9 bases, 4 bases remained unmatched. CDR3 length: 15 amino acids. The CDR3, as DNA: TGCAGTGCTAGAGATCGGGGACTAGCGGGAGTTGAGCAGTTCTTC. It is translated as CSARDRGLAGVEQFF.

This clonotype was observed many times. This chain links TRBV30 with TRBJ2-7; TRBD2 aligns across 7 bases. The junction had 5 bases not matched to a gene; V was cut back by 3 bases and J by 3 bases. This CDR3 has 13 residues. From germline, CDR1 is GTSNPN and CDR2 SVGIG (reference sequence). DNA for the CDR3: TGTGCCTGGAGGAATAGCGGGCTCTACGAGCAGTACGTC. It is translated as CAWRNSGLYEQYV.

This clonotype came up many times. This chain joins TRBV6-2 or TRBV6-3 and TRBJ1-1, with 7 positions matching TRBD1. The CDR3 contains 14 residues. The germline V gene has CDR1 MNHEY and CDR2 SVGEGT. V trimming: 8 bases; J trimming: 1 base; junction bases outside the gene matches: 7. CDR3 protein: CASRRDSSNTEAFF. In DNA form, the CDR3 reads TGTGCCAGCCGACGGGACAGCTCGAACACTGAAGCTTTCTTT.